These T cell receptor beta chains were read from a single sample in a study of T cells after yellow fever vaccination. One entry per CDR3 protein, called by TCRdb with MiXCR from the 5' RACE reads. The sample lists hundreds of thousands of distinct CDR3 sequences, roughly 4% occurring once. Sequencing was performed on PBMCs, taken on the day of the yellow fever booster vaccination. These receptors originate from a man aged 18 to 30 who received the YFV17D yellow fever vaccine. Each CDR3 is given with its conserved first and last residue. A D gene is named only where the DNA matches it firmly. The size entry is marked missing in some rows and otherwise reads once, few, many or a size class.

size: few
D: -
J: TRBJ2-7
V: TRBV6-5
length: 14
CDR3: CASSRTGDLHEQYF
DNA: TGTGCCAGCAGCCGTACCGGGGACCTTCACGAGCAGTACTTC

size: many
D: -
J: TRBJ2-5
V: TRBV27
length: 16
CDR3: CASSSAGQPLRGAQYF
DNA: TGTGCCAGCAGTTCTGCGGGACAGCCTTTGAGGGGGGCCCAGTACTTC

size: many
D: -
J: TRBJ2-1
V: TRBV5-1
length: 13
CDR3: CASSLFAGNEQFF
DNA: TGCGCCAGCAGCTTGTTTGCGGGCAATGAGCAGTTCTTC

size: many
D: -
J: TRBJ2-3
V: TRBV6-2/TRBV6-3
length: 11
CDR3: CASSRPDTQYF
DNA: TGTGCCAGCAGTCGGCCAGATACGCAGTATTTT

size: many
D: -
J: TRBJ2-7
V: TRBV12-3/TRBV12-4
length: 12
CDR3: CASSFLFDEQYF
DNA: TGTGCCAGCAGTTTCCTTTTCGACGAGCAGTACTTC

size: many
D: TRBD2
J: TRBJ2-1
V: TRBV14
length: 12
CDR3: CASGGLYNEQFF
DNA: TGTGCCTCGGGGGGACTATACAATGAGCAGTTCTTC

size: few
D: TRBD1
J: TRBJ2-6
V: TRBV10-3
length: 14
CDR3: CATDRGSGANVLTF
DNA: TGTGCCACCGACAGGGGCTCTGGGGCCAACGTCCTGACTTTC

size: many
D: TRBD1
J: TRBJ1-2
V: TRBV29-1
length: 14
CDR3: CSVVRQQGGYGYTF
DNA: TGCAGCGTTGTACGCCAACAGGGGGGATATGGCTACACCTTC

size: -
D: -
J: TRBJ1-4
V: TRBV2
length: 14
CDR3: CASRQGATNEKLFF
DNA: TGTGCCAGCAGGCAGGGTGCAACTAATGAAAAACTGTTTTTT

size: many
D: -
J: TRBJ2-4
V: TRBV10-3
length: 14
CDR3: CAISSPLAKNIQYF
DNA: TGTGCCATCAGTTCTCCTTTAGCCAAAAACATTCAGTACTTC

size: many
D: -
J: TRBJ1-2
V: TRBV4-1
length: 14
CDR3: CASSRDPGNYGYTF
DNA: TGCGCCAGCAGCCGAGATCCGGGCAACTATGGCTACACCTTC

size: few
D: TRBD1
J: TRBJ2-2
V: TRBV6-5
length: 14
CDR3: CASRRDSNTGELFF
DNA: TGTGCCAGCAGACGGGACAGCAACACCGGGGAGCTGTTTTTT

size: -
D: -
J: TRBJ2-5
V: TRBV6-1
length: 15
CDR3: CASSNTGHRQETQLF
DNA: TGTGCCAGCAGTAATACGGGACACCGCCAAGAGACCCAGTTGTTC

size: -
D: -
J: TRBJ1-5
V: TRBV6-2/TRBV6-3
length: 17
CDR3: CASSYRDSGSSNQPQHF
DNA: TGTGCCAGCAGTTACAGGGACTCCGGCTCTAGCAATCAGCCCCAGCATTTT